The clone carrying this T cell receptor beta chain was observed a few times. Antigen unknown. CDR1 and CDR2 from the germline V gene are SGHKS and YYEKEE (reference sequence). Trimming stripped 4 bases from V and 5 bases from J, with 19 bases between. The CDR3 covers 15 residues. This sample is drawn from a study of T cells in Graves' hyperthyroidism and ophthalmopathy. Whole-study results and caveats: Most thyroid clonotypes that were expanded above 0.001 also turned up in blood.

RNA transcripts gave rise to amplified TCR beta CDR3 regions. HTBI primers were the set used in a first-round RT-PCR of the TCR CDR3. TCRdb processed the multiplex PCR reads anew with MiXCR; each CDR3 protein has one entry. The table includes about 360,000 distinct CDR3 sequences, around a sixth detected once. Newly diagnosed hyperthyroidism, duration under 2 months, in patients aged 18 to 65. Together with thyroid ultrasound, orbital computed tomography, serum thyroxine and TRAb, clinical symptoms were used for diagnoses. The source of this sequence is a woman younger than 35 with Graves' hyperthyroidism that later progressed to Graves' ophthalmopathy. The sequenced material came from blood. The chain has TRBV5-5 and TRBJ2-7; tentatively, D is TRBD1 or TRBD2 (5 bases each). The CDR3 spells CASSQALRGADEQYF. The CDR3 DNA sequence: TGTGCCAGCAGCCAAGCCCTTCGAGGGGCCGACGAGCAGTACTTC. The full variable domain, its missing parts supplied by reference TRBV5-5 and TRBJ2-7, is DAGVTQSPTHLIKTRGQQVTLRCSPISGHKSVSWYQQVLGQGPQFIFQYYEKEERGRGNFPDRFSARQFPNYSSELNVNALLLGDSALYLCASSQALRGADEQYFGPGTRLTVT.